This T cell receptor (beta chain) was profiled in a study of T cell responses to AZD1222 COVID-19 vaccine. Sequencing was performed with immunoSEQ multiplex PCR; in TCRdb, only in-frame clones are kept and a portion is missing. The sample contains around 120,000 clones, roughly 87% of which appear only once. Regarding the study as a whole: Within unmutated variant regions lay the reported targets of nearly half of spike-specific TCRs. Following two doses of AZD1222, Spike-specific TCR breadth and depth rose.

V shed 5 bases, J shed 0 bases, and the junction held 4 bases outside the gene matches. This CDR3 is built from 15 residues. CDR1 SGHAT and CDR2 FQNNGV come from the germline V gene. Notes on this clone: What it recognizes is unknown.

This sequence originates from an adult who received the AZD1222 COVID-19 vaccine. The rearrangement joins TRBV11-2 to TRBJ2-1; 7 bases line up with TRBD2. The material was peripheral blood, obtained 28 days after the second AZD1222 dose. This chain's CDR3 is CASSRGGSSYNEQFF. In DNA form, the CDR3 reads TGTGCCAGCAGCCGCGGGGGAAGCTCCTACAATGAGCAGTTCTTC.